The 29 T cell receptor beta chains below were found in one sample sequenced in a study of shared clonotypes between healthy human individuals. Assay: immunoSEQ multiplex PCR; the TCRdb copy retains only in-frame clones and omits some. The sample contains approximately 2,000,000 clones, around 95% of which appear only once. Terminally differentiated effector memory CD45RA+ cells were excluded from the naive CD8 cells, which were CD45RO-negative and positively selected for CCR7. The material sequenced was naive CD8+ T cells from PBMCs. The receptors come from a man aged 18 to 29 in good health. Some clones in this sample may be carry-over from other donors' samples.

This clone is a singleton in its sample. In DNA form, the CDR3 reads TGCGCCAGTAGAGCAGGGGGCGTGGACACTGAAGCTTTCTTT. Translation: CASRAGGVDTEAFF. The chain joins TRBV4-1 to TRBJ1-1; 8 bases map to TRBD1. Per the germline V gene, CDR1 is MGHRA and CDR2 is YSYEKL. V shed 9 bases, J shed 3 bases, and the junction held 9 bases outside the gene matches. The CDR3 is 14 amino acids.

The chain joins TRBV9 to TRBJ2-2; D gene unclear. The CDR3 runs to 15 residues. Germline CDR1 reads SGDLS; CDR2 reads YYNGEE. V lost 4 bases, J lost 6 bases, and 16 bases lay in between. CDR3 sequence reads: CASSPGPSFSGELFF. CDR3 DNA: TGTGCCAGCAGCCCCGGGCCAAGTTTTTCCGGGGAGCTGTTTTTT.

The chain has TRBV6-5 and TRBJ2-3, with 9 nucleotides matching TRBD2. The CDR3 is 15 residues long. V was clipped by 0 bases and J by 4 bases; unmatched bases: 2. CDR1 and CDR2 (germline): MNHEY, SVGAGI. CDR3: CASSYSRGGSDTQYF. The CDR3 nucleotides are TGTGCCAGCAGTTACTCGCGGGGGGGCTCAGATACGCAGTATTTT.

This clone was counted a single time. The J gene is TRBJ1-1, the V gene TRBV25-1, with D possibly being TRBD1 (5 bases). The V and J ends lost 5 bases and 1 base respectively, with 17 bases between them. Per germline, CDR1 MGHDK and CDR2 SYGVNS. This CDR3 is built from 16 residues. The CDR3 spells CASSYRSGSGNTEAFF. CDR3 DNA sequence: TGTGCCAGCAGTTATCGGTCAGGGTCGGGGAACACTGAAGCTTTCTTT. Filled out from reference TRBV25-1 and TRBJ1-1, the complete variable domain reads EADIYQTPRYLVIGTGKKITLECSQTMGHDKMYWYQQDPGMELHLIHYSYGVNSTEKGDLSSESTVSRIRTEHFPLTLESARPSHTSQYLCASSYRSGSGNTEAFFGQGTRLTVV.

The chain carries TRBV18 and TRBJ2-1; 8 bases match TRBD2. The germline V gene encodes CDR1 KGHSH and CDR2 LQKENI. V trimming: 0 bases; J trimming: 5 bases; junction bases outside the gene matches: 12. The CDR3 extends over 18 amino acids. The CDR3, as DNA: TGTGCCAGCTCACCACCGACTTTTATAACGGGAGGGAACAATGAGCAGTTCTTC. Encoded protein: CASSPPTFITGGNNEQFF.

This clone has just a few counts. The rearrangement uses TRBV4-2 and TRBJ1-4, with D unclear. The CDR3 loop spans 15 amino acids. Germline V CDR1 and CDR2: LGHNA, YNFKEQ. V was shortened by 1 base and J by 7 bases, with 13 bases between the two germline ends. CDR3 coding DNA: TGTGCCAGCAGCCAAGTCGCCCACTGGGTTGAAAAACTGTTTTTT. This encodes CASSQVAHWVEKLFF.

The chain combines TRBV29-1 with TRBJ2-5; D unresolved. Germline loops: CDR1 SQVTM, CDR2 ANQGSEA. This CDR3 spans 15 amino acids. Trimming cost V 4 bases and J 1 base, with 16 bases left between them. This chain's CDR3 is CSVVSPPTGQETQYF. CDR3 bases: TGCAGCGTTGTAAGCCCCCCCACGGGCCAAGAGACCCAGTACTTC. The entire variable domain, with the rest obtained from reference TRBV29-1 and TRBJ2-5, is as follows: SAVISQKPSRDICQRGTSLTIQCQVDSQVTMMFWYRQQPGQSLTLIATANQGSEATYESGFVIDKFPISRPNLTFSTLTVSNMSPEDSSIYLCSVVSPPTGQETQYFGPGTRLLVL.

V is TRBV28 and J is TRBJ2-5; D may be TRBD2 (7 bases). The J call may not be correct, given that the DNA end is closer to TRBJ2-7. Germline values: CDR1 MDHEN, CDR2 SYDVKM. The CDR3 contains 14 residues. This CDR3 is CARATGRAINEQYF. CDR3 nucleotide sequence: TGTGCCAGGGCCACAGGGAGGGCAATCAACGAGCAGTACTTC.

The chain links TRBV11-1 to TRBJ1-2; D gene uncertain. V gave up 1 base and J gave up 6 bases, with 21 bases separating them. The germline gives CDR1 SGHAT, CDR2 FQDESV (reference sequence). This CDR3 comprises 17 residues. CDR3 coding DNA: TGTGCCAGCAGCTTAGATTTCGGACGGCCTTTGAACGATGGCTACACCTTC. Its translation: CASSLDFGRPLNDGYTF.

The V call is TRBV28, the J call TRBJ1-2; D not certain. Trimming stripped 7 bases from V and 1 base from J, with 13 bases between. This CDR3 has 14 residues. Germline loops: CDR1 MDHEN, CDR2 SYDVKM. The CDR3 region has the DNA TGTGCCAGCACCTGGGAAGGGCTTAACTATGGCTACACCTTC. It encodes CASTWEGLNYGYTF.

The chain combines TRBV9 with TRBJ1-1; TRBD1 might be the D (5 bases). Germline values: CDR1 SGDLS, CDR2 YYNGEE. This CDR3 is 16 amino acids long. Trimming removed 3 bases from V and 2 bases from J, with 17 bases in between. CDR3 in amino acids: CASSAGREGRNTEAFF. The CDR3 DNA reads TGTGCCAGCAGCGCCGGTAGGGAGGGACGTAACACTGAAGCTTTCTTT.

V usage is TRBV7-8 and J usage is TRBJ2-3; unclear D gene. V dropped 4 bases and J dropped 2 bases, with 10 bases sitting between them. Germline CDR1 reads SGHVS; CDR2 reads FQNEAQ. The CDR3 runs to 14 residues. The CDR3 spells CASSSSSNTDTQYF. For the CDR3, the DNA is TGTGCCAGCAGCTCCTCTTCAAACACAGATACGCAGTATTTT.

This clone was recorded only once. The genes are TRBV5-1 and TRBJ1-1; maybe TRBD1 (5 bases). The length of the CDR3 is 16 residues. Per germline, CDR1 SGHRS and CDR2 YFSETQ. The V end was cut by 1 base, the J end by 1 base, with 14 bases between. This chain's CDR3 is CASSLSRGWGNTEAFF. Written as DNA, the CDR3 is TGCGCCAGCAGCTTGAGTAGGGGCTGGGGGAACACTGAAGCTTTCTTT.

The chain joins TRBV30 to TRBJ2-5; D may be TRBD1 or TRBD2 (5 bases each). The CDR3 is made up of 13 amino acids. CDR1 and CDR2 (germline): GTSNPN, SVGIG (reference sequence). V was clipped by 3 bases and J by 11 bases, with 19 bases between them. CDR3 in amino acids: CAWRTPGTAEQYF. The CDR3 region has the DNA TGTGCCTGGAGGACCCCTGGGACCGCGGAGCAGTACTTC.

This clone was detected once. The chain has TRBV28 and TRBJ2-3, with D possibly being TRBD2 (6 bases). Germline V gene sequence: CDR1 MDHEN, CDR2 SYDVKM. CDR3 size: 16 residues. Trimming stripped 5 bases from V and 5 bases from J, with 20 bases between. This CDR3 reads CASSTSSEGSKDTQYF. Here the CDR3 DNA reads TGTGCCAGCAGTACAAGTTCGGAGGGGAGTAAAGATACGCAGTATTTT. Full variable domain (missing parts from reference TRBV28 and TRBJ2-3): DVKVTQSSRYLVKRTGEKVFLECVQDMDHENMFWYRQDPGLGLRLIYFSYDVKMKEKGDIPEGYSVSREKKERFSLILESASTNQTSMYLCASSTSSEGSKDTQYFGPGTRLTVL.

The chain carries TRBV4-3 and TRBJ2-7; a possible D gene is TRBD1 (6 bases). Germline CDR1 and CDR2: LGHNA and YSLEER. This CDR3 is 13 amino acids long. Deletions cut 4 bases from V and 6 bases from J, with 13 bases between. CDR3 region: CASSPKVGGEQYF. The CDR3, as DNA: TGCGCCAGCAGCCCCAAAGTAGGGGGCGAGCAGTACTTC.

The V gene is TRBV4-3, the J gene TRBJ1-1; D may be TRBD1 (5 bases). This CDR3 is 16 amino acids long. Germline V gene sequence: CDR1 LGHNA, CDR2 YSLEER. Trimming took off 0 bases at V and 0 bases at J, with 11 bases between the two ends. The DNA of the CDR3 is TGCGCCAGCAGCCAAGACCTTTGGGGGATGAACACTGAAGCTTTCTTT. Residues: CASSQDLWGMNTEAFF.

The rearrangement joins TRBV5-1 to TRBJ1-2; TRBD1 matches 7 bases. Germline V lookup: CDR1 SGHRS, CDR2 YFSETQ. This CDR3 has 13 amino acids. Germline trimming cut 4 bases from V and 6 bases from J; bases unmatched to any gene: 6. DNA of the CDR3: TGCGCCAGCAGCCCCTCCGGGACAGATGGCTACACCTTC. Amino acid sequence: CASSPSGTDGYTF. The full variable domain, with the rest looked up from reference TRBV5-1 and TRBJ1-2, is KAGVTQTPRYLIKTRGQQVTLSCSPISGHRSVSWYQQTPGQGLQFLFEYFSETQRNKGNFPGRFSGRQFSNSRSEMNVSTLELGDSALYLCASSPSGTDGYTFGSGTRLTVV.

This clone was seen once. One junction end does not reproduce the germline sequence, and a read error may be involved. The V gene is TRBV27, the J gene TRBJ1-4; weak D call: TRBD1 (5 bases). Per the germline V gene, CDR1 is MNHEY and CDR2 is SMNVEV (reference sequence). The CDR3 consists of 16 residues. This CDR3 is CASSLNGRTTNEKLFF. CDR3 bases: TGTGCCAGCAGTTTAAACGGTAGGACAACCAATGAAAAACTGTTTTTT. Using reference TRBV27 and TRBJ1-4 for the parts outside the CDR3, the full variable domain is EAQVTQNPRYLITVTGKKLTVTCSQNMNHEYMSWYRQDPGLGLRQIYYSMNVEVTDKGDVPEGYKVSRKEKRNFPLILESPSPNQTSLYFCASSLNGRTTNEKLFFGSGTQLSVL.

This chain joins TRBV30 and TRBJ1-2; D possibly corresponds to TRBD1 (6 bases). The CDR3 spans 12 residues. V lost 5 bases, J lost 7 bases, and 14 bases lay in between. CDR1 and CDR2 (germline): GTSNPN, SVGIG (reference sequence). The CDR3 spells CAWPTGYGGYTF. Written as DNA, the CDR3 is TGTGCCTGGCCGACAGGCTATGGTGGCTACACCTTC.

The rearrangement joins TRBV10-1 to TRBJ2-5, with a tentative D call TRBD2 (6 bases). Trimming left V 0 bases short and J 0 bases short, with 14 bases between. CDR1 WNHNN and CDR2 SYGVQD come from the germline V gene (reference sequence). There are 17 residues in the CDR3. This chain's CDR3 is CASSESITGVNQETQYF. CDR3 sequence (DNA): TGCGCCAGCAGTGAGTCGATTACGGGGGTAAACCAAGAGACCCAGTACTTC.

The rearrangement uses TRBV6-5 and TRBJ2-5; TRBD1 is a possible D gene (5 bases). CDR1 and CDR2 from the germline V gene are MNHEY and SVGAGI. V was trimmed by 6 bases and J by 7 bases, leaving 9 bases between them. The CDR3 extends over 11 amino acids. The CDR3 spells CASRDDRTQYF. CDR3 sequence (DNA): TGTGCCAGCAGAGATGACAGGACCCAGTACTTC.

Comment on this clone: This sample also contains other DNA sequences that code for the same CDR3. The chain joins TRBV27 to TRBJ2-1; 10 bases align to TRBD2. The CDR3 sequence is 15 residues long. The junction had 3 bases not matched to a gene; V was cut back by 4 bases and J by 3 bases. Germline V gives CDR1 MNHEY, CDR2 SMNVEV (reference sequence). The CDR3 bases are TGTGCCAGCAGTTCGGGACTAGCGATCTACAATGAGCAGTTCTTC. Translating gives CASSSGLAIYNEQFF.

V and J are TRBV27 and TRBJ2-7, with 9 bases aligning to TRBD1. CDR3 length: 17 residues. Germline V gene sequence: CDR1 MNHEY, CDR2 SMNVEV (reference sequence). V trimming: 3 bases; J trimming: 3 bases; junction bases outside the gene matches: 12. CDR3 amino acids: CASSFSPGTGLHYEQYF. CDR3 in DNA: TGTGCCAGCAGTTTCTCTCCAGGGACAGGGCTGCACTACGAGCAGTACTTC.

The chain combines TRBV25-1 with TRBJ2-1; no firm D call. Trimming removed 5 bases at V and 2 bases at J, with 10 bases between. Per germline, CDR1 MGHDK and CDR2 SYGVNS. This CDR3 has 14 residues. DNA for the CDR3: TGTGCCAGCAGTAAGGCAGGAACCTACAATGAGCAGTTCTTC. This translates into CASSKAGTYNEQFF. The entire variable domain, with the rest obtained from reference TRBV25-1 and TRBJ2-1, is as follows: EADIYQTPRYLVIGTGKKITLECSQTMGHDKMYWYQQDPGMELHLIHYSYGVNSTEKGDLSSESTVSRIRTEHFPLTLESARPSHTSQYLCASSKAGTYNEQFFGPGTRLTVL.

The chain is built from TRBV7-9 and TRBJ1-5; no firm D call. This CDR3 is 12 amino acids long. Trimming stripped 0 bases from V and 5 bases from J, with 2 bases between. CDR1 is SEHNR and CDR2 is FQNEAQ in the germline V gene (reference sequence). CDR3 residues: CASSLAYQPQHF. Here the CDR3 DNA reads TGTGCCAGCAGCTTAGCATATCAGCCCCAGCATTTT.

Written as DNA, the CDR3 is TGTGCCAGCAGTACAAGGGTAGAGGGAATCTATGGCTACACCTTC. This codes for CASSTRVEGIYGYTF. This chain joins TRBV28 and TRBJ1-2; D gene uncertain. Per germline, CDR1 MDHEN and CDR2 SYDVKM. The CDR3 is 15 amino acids. V was clipped by 5 bases and J by 4 bases, with 17 bases between them.

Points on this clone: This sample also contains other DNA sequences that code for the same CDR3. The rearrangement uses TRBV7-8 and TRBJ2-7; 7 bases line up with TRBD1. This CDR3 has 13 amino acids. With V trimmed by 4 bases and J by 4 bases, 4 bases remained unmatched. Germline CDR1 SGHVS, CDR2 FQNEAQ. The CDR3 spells CASSSGRGYEQYF. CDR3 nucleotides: TGTGCCAGCAGCTCAGGCAGGGGGTACGAGCAGTACTTC.

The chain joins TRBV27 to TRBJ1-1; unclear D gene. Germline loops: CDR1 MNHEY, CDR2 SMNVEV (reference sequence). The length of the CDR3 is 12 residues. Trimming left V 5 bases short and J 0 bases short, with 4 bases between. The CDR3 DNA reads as TGTGCCAGCAGTGACGTGAACACTGAAGCTTTCTTT. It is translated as CASSDVNTEAFF.